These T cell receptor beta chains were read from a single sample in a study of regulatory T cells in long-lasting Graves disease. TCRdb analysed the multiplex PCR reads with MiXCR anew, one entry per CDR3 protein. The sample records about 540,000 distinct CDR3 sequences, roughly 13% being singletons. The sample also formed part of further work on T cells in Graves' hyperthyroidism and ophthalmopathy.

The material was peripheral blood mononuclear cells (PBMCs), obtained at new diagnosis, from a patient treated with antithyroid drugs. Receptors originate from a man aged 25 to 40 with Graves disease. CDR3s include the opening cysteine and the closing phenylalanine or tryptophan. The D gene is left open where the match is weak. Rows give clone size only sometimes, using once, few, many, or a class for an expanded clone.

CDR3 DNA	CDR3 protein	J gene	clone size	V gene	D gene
TGTGCCAGCAGTTCCCGGGACAGGAACACCGGGGAGCTGTTTTTT	CASSSRDRNTGELFF	TRBJ2-2	few	TRBV27	TRBD1
TGTGCCTGGGACAGGGCGACTCAGCCCCAGCATTTT	CAWDRATQPQHF	TRBJ1-5	many	TRBV30	TRBD1
TGTGCCAGCAGCCCCACACTGCGGGCTTCCTACGAGCAGTACTTC	CASSPTLRASYEQYF	TRBJ2-7	many	TRBV12-3/TRBV12-4	NA
TGTGCCAGCAGCTTAACTACAGGGGGCAATCAGCCCCAGCATTTT	CASSLTTGGNQPQHF	TRBJ1-5	many	TRBV5-5	TRBD1
TGTGCCAGCAGCTCCCGGGACAGACTTAATGAGCAGTTCTTC	CASSSRDRLNEQFF	TRBJ2-1	few	TRBV7-2	TRBD1
TGCGCCAGCAGCTTGGGGGCGGGAGGTGGGTACGAGCAGTACTTC	CASSLGAGGGYEQYF	TRBJ2-7	NA	TRBV5-1	TRBD2
TGTGCCAGCAGGCGGGACTCCCCCTACGAGCAGTACTTC	CASRRDSPYEQYF	TRBJ2-7	few	TRBV7-2	NA
TGCGCCAGCAGCTCGCTAGCGGTCTACAATGAGCAGTTCTTC	CASSSLAVYNEQFF	TRBJ2-1	NA	TRBV5-1	TRBD2
TGTGCCATCACTGCGGGGATAACCTACAATGAGCAGTTCTTC	CAITAGITYNEQFF	TRBJ2-1	NA	TRBV10-3	NA
TGCGCCAGCAGCTTGGACCCACTGATTGGGACGGTCGGCTACGAGCAGTACTTC	CASSLDPLIGTVGYEQYF	TRBJ2-7	few	TRBV5-1	NA
TGTGCCAGCAGTTTATACCCGAGACAGGGGACCGGGGCCAATGAGCAGTTCTTC	CASSLYPRQGTGANEQFF	TRBJ2-1	NA	TRBV27	TRBD1
TGTGCCAGCAGCTTAGCCCACCAGCTTATAGCCAAAAACATTCAGTACTTC	CASSLAHQLIAKNIQYF	TRBJ2-4	many	TRBV7-2	NA
TGTGCCACCAGTGATTTTGAGACTAGCGGGGGGGAGACCCAGTACTTC	CATSDFETSGGETQYF	TRBJ2-5	many	TRBV24-1	TRBD2
TGTGCCAGCAGCCCCAGCGGGGGCCACTTGGCGACCCAGTACTTC	CASSPSGGHLATQYF	TRBJ2-5	NA	TRBV7-3	TRBD2
TGTGCCAGCAGTTTAGGCCAGCCGAGCTACAATGAGCAGTTCTTC	CASSLGQPSYNEQFF	TRBJ2-1	many	TRBV12-3/TRBV12-4	NA
TGTGCCACCAGGACGGATTTCTCTGGAAACACCATATATTTT	CATRTDFSGNTIYF	TRBJ1-3	NA	TRBV19	NA
TGTGCCAGCACCGAGCGGGCGGCAAGCTCTGGAAACACCATATATTTT	CASTERAASSGNTIYF	TRBJ1-3	NA	TRBV28	NA
TGTGCCAGCAGTCGGACAGGGAGTTTCACCGGGGAGCTGTTTTTT	CASSRTGSFTGELFF	TRBJ2-2	NA	TRBV27	TRBD1
TGTGCCAGCTCCCCCTCGGACTGGGTTAACTACGAGCAGTACTTC	CASSPSDWVNYEQYF	TRBJ2-7	many	TRBV18	NA
TGTGCCAGCAGTTACTCCCGCGCGGGAGGGGGTGGAGATACGCAGTATTTT	CASSYSRAGGGGDTQYF	TRBJ2-3	NA	TRBV6-5	TRBD2
TGCAGTGCCACCCAGACAGTTCATAGCAATCAGCCCCAGCATTTT	CSATQTVHSNQPQHF	TRBJ1-5	NA	TRBV20-1	NA
TGTGCCATCAGTGAGTTCGGGGGATTCACCGGGGAGCTGTTTTTT	CAISEFGGFTGELFF	TRBJ2-2	many	TRBV10-3	NA
TGTGCCAGCAGTTATCTCCAGCGGGAGTGGTCCTACAATGAGCAGTTCTTC	CASSYLQREWSYNEQFF	TRBJ2-1	many	TRBV12-3/TRBV12-4	TRBD2
TGTGCCAGCAGTGGGACTAGCGGGATTAGCTCCTACGAGCAGTACTTC	CASSGTSGISSYEQYF	TRBJ2-7	NA	TRBV2	TRBD2
TGTGCCAGCAGTGAAGCGGCACAGGGGTACAACGAGCAGTACTTC	CASSEAAQGYNEQYF	TRBJ2-7	few	TRBV6-1	TRBD1
TGTGCCAGCCGGAGTATATTGGTACGGGGGGCATCCGGGGAGCTGTTTTTT	CASRSILVRGASGELFF	TRBJ2-2	many	TRBV12-3/TRBV12-4	NA
TGTGCCAGCAGGGGACAGAGGAACGAGCAGTACTTC	CASRGQRNEQYF	TRBJ2-7	many	TRBV6-1	TRBD1
TGTGCCAGCAGCTTATCGGGACTAGCCCTATTAAAGACCCAGTACTTC	CASSLSGLALLKTQYF	TRBJ2-5	NA	TRBV7-2	TRBD2
TGCGCCAGCAGCCCAGGGTCCAGGAATGAAAAACTGTTTTTT	CASSPGSRNEKLFF	TRBJ1-4	NA	TRBV5-1	NA
TGTGCCAGCAGCCAAGATCCTCCGACTAGCGGATACAATGAGCAGTTCTTC	CASSQDPPTSGYNEQFF	TRBJ2-1	NA	TRBV4-2	TRBD2